Shown below are 11 T cell receptor beta chains from a single sample sequenced in a study of blood T cell repertoires in COVID-19. This table comes from immunoSEQ multiplex PCR, and its TCRdb copy is limited to in-frame clones, with some not included. The sample includes about 250,000 clones, approximately 80% of them seen just once. Source material: peripheral blood. Receptors originate from a woman of 80 years or more with active or convalescent COVID-19.

In this sample, this clone turned up once. The rearrangement links TRBV28 to TRBJ1-5, with 10 positions matching TRBD1. This CDR3 spans 16 amino acids. V lost 5 bases, J lost 10 bases, and 14 bases stayed unmatched. Germline assignment: CDR1 MDHEN and CDR2 SYDVKM. CDR3 nucleotides: TGTGCCAGCAGTCTACCCGGTCCCGGGACAGGGGCCCCCCAGCATTTT. Translation: CASSLPGPGTGAPQHF.

CDR3 in DNA: TGTGCCAGCTCACCGATGGGACTAGCCGCCTACGAGCAGTACTTC. It is translated as CASSPMGLAAYEQYF. The chain uses TRBV18 and TRBJ2-7, with TRBD2 matching 9 bases. The CDR3 extends over 15 amino acids. Germline V CDR1 and CDR2: KGHSH, LQKENI. Germline trimming cut 3 bases from V and 2 bases from J; bases unmatched to any gene: 5.

This clone was seen just once. The chain carries TRBV7-2 and TRBJ2-3, with 9 bases aligning to TRBD2. The CDR3 consists of 15 residues. The germline V gene has CDR1 SGHTA and CDR2 FQGNSA. V dropped 2 bases and J dropped 3; count of bases not matched to a gene: 3. The CDR3 loop reads CASSLSGGQTDTQYF. The CDR3 nucleotides are TGTGCCAGCAGCTTAAGCGGGGGGCAGACAGATACGCAGTATTTT.

This clone was found a few times. The rearrangement links TRBV7-2 to TRBJ1-1; 9 nucleotides agree with TRBD1. Germline values: CDR1 SGHTA, CDR2 FQGNSA. This CDR3 is 14 amino acids long. V shed 6 bases, J shed 5 bases, and the junction held 7 bases outside the gene matches. CDR3: CASSNRGQRTEAFF. The CDR3 DNA sequence: TGTGCCAGCAGTAACAGGGGGCAAAGGACTGAAGCTTTCTTT.

This chain joins TRBV11-2 and TRBJ2-2; D perhaps matches TRBD2 (5 bases). Trimming took off 3 bases at V and 4 bases at J, with 18 bases between the two ends. The germline gives CDR1 SGHAT, CDR2 FQNNGV. This CDR3 comprises 17 residues. CDR3 nucleotides: TGTGCCAGCAGCTTTCTCGCGATGGCGGAGGCCACCGGGGAGCTGTTTTTT. Protein product: CASSFLAMAEATGELFF.

J is TRBJ1-1 and V is TRBV5-1, with a weak D call TRBD1 (5 bases). CDR1 is SGHRS and CDR2 is YFSETQ in the germline V gene. The V gene lost 3 bases and the J gene lost 0 bases, with 9 bases spanning the gap. This CDR3 has 14 amino acids. The CDR3 region is CASSSGLMNTEAFF. The CDR3 bases are TGCGCCAGCAGCTCGGGACTCATGAACACTGAAGCTTTCTTT.

The rearrangement joins TRBV4-1 to TRBJ2-3; 7 bases fit TRBD2. CDR1 is MGHRA, CDR2 YSYEKL, per germline. CDR3 length equals 16 residues. The V segment lost 1 base and the J segment 1 base; nucleotides outside the gene matches: 5. The CDR3 DNA reads as TGCGCCAGCAGCCAAGGGGGGGGTTCGGGCACAGATACGCAGTATTTT. The encoded protein is CASSQGGGSGTDTQYF.

In regard to this clone: Distinct nucleotide sequences in the sample also encode this CDR3. V gene TRBV5-1 combines with J gene TRBJ2-6; 12 nucleotides align to TRBD1. This CDR3 spans 17 amino acids. The junction had 4 bases not matched to a gene; V was cut back by 4 bases and J by 2 bases. Germline lookup yields CDR1 SGHRS and CDR2 YFSETQ. In DNA, the CDR3 is TGCGCCAGCAGCCCGGGACAGGGGGCCGCTGGGGCCAACGTCCTGACTTTC. Translating it yields CASSPGQGAAGANVLTF.

This chain uses TRBV3-1 (or the pseudogene TRBV3-2) with TRBJ1-5, with D possibly matching TRBD1 (6 bases). Trimming took 4 bases from V and 0 from J, leaving 13 bases between them. The CDR3 is 16 residues long. In germline, CDR1 is LGHDT, CDR2 YNNKEL (reference sequence). This CDR3 reads CASSPTGWYSNQPQHF. DNA for the CDR3: TGTGCCAGCAGCCCCACAGGGTGGTATAGCAATCAGCCCCAGCATTTT.

The chain couples TRBV5-6 to TRBJ1-2; 9 bases fit TRBD1. Trimming cost V 4 bases and J 4 bases; bases outside gene matches: 8. The CDR3 covers 15 residues. CDR1 and CDR2 from the germline V gene are SGHDT and YYEEEE. Written as DNA, the CDR3 is TGTGCCAGCAGCATAGGACAGGGGTTCTTCTATGGCTACACCTTC. Translating gives CASSIGQGFFYGYTF.

V usage is TRBV5-1 and J usage is TRBJ2-7, with 9 bases identical to TRBD2. The CDR3 has 15 residues. Germline loops: CDR1 SGHRS, CDR2 YFSETQ. After removal of 0 bases from V and 3 bases from J, the junction contained 4 bases not matched to a gene. CDR3 DNA: TGCGCCAGCAGCTTGGGGCCGACTAGCGGCTACGAGCAGTACTTC. Translating gives CASSLGPTSGYEQYF.